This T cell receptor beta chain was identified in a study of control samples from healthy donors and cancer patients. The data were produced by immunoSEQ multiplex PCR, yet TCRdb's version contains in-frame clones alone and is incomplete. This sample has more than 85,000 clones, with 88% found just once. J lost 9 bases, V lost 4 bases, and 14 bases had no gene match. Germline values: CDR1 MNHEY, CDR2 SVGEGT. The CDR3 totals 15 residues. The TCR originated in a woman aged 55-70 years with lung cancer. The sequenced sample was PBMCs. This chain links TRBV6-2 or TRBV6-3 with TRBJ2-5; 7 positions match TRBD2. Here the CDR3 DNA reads TGTGCCAGCAGTTTCGACGCACTAGCTGGGGGGGCCCAGTACTTC. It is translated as CASSFDALAGGAQYF.